The 4 T cell receptor beta chains reported below all come from one sample, sequenced in a study of radiation and T cells in renal cell carcinoma. Time point here: baseline pretreatment blood. Treatment here: 15 Gy SBRT to primary tumor, nephrectomy 4 weeks later. The assay was immunoSEQ multiplex PCR, and TCRdb's table has in-frame clones only and misses some. The sample shows some 22,000 clones, 80% of them seen only once. The sample in question was blood, obtained from a patient whose treatment included radiotherapy and nephrectomy. The receptors shown here come from a man between 60 and 70 years old with renal cell carcinoma.

This clone was counted once. The chain links TRBV30 to TRBJ2-4, with D possibly TRBD2 on 6 matching bases. Germline CDR1 and CDR2: GTSNPN and SVGIG (reference sequence). This CDR3 is 13 amino acids long. Written as DNA, the CDR3 is TGTGCTGCGGACCCGGAGGGCAAAAACATTCAGTACTTC. Translating gives CAADPEGKNIQYF.

The V call is TRBV4-3, the J call TRBJ1-2; possibly TRBD1 for D (5 bases). Germline V gene sequence: CDR1 LGHNA, CDR2 YSLEER. Between the trimmed V and J ends, which lost 3 bases and 8 bases, there was a span of 16 bases. This CDR3 has 14 residues. CDR3 DNA sequence: TGCGCCAGCAGCCATTACGGGGGGACCCGGGGCTACACCTTC. It yields the protein CASSHYGGTRGYTF.

The chain links TRBV29-1 to TRBJ1-6; TRBD1 agrees at 8 bases. The CDR3 has 13 residues. V trimming: 6 bases; J trimming: 6 bases; junction bases outside the gene matches: 4. CDR1 SQVTM and CDR2 ANQGSEA come from the germline V gene. The CDR3 reads CSVQGDGNSPLHF. In DNA, the CDR3 is TGCAGCGTACAGGGGGACGGTAATTCACCCCTCCACTTT.

Regarding this clone: The junction and the germline gene differ at one end; a read error may be behind it. The CDR3 DNA follows: TGTGCCAGCAGCCAATCTGCAGGGGGCTTTTTTGTCTGGAAACACCATATATTT. This encodes CASSQSAGGFFVWKHHIF. This chain uses TRBV4-2 with TRBJ1-3; 8 bases fit TRBD1. The CDR3 totals 18 residues. From germline, CDR1 is LGHNA and CDR2 YNFKEQ.